The 22 T cell receptor beta chains in this list originate from one sample, sequenced in a study of blood T cell repertoires in COVID-19. TCRdb keeps only in-frame clones here, not all; method: immunoSEQ multiplex PCR. The sample lists some 220,000 clones, around 86% occurring once. Input material: peripheral blood. The receptors shown here come from a woman aged 70-85 years with COVID-19, enrolled during active disease.

The genes are TRBV7-9 and TRBJ1-2; TRBD1 might be the D (6 bases). The CDR3 totals 14 residues. The germline CDR1 and CDR2 sequences are SEHNR and FQNEAQ (reference sequence). Between the trimmed V and J ends, which lost 2 bases and 1 base, there was a span of 8 bases. The CDR3 DNA follows: TGTGCCAGCAGCTTACAGGGGATTAACTATGGCTACACCTTC. The encoded protein is CASSLQGINYGYTF.

V usage is TRBV5-8 and J usage is TRBJ2-3; TRBD2 matches 8 bases. The CDR3 is 18 residues long. Germline lookup yields CDR1 SGHTS and CDR2 YDEGEE. Losses at the gene ends were 3 bases for V and 2 bases for J; bases not matched to a gene: 14. The CDR3 here is CASSSPAGGQTFTDTQYF. CDR3 DNA sequence: TGTGCCAGCAGCTCCCCTGCGGGAGGCCAGACGTTCACAGATACGCAGTATTTT. Filled out from reference TRBV5-8 and TRBJ2-3, the complete variable domain reads EAGVTQSPTHLIKTRGQQATLRCSPISGHTSVYWYQQALGLGLQFLLWYDEGEERNRGNFPPRFSGRQFPNYSSELNVNALELEDSALYLCASSSPAGGQTFTDTQYFGPGTRLTVL.

V gene TRBV7-2 combines with J gene TRBJ1-1, with D perhaps TRBD1 (5 bases). V lost 1 base, J lost 1 base, and 10 bases lay in between. Germline V lookup: CDR1 SGHTA, CDR2 FQGNSA. The CDR3 length is 15 residues. CDR3 sequence: CASSLVGGGNTEAFF. CDR3 DNA sequence: TGTGCCAGCAGCTTAGTGGGGGGAGGGAACACTGAAGCTTTCTTT.

This clone was detected only once. The chain carries TRBV7-8 and TRBJ2-7, with D possibly matching TRBD1 (6 bases). The germline gives CDR1 SGHVS, CDR2 FQNEAQ. Trimming took off 5 bases at V and 2 bases at J, with 10 bases between the two ends. The CDR3 runs 13 residues. The CDR3 loop reads CASSTGQTYEQYF. CDR3 in DNA: TGTGCCAGCAGCACTGGACAGACCTACGAGCAGTACTTC.

This chain joins TRBV7-9 and TRBJ2-7; TRBD2 aligns across 7 bases. CDR3 length: 14 residues. Germline V gene data show CDR1 as SEHNR and CDR2 as FQNEAQ (reference sequence). J was trimmed by 1 base and V by 3 bases; bases with no gene match: 3. Here the CDR3 reads CASSLYGGSYEQYF. For the CDR3, the DNA is TGTGCCAGCAGCTTGTACGGGGGGTCCTACGAGCAGTACTTC. The entire variable domain, with the rest obtained from reference TRBV7-9 and TRBJ2-7, is as follows: DTGVSQNPRHKITKRGQNVTFRCDPISEHNRLYWYRQTLGQGPEFLTYFQNEAQLEKSRLLSDRFSAERPKGSFSTLEIQRTEQGDSAMYLCASSLYGGSYEQYFGPGTRLTVT.

The V gene is TRBV5-4, the J gene TRBJ2-7; 7 nucleotides align to TRBD2. The CDR3 contains 14 residues. The trim removed 0 bases at V and 6 bases at J, leaving 6 bases unmatched. CDR1 and CDR2 (germline): SGHNT, YYREEE (reference sequence). The CDR3 sequence: CASSLAGRVGEQYF. The DNA for the CDR3 is TGTGCCAGCAGCTTGGCAGGGAGGGTCGGCGAGCAGTACTTC.

This clone was counted between two and nine times. The V gene is TRBV6-5, the J gene TRBJ2-2; D is possibly TRBD2 (5 bases). The germline V gene has CDR1 MNHEY and CDR2 SVGAGI. V lost 2 bases and J 2 bases, leaving 12 bases between the germline ends. The CDR3 runs 16 residues. CDR3 coding DNA: TGTGCCAGCAGTTACAGTCGACTATCCAACACCGGGGAGCTGTTTTTT. Its protein product is CASSYSRLSNTGELFF.

V usage is TRBV19 and J usage is TRBJ2-2; 12 bases agree with TRBD2. This CDR3 is 16 amino acids long. Unmatched junction bases numbered 8, after V lost 5 bases and J lost 7 bases. Germline CDR1 reads LNHDA; CDR2 reads SQIVND (reference sequence). The CDR3 nucleotides are TGTGCCAGTAGTCAGTTTTCACTAGCGGGAGGCGGGGAGCTGTTTTTT. Residues: CASSQFSLAGGGELFF.

This clone turned up a few times. V usage is TRBV28 and J usage is TRBJ1-6; D not resolved. V lost 5 bases and J 7 bases, leaving 12 bases between the germline ends. The CDR3 is 14 residues long. Germline V gene sequence: CDR1 MDHEN, CDR2 SYDVKM. The DNA for the CDR3 is TGTGCCAGCAGTCTGACTAGATGGAATTCACCCCTCCACTTT. Protein: CASSLTRWNSPLHF.

This clone occurred a few times. The chain recombines TRBV14 with TRBJ1-1; no definite D call. Germline V gives CDR1 SGHDN, CDR2 FVKESK. Trimming cost V 4 bases and J 7 bases, with 10 bases left between them. The length of the CDR3 is 12 residues. CDR3 sequence (DNA): TGTGCCAGCAGCCGGCCCCCAGGTGAAGCTTTCTTT. Amino acids: CASSRPPGEAFF.

V usage is TRBV29-1 and J usage is TRBJ1-1, with D hard to call. CDR1 is SQVTM, CDR2 ANQGSEA, per germline. This CDR3 contains 10 residues. Deletions cut 5 bases from V and 1 base from J, with 2 bases between. The CDR3 coding sequence is TGCAGCGTTCAGAACACTGAAGCTTTCTTT. Its translation is CSVQNTEAFF.

The CDR3 DNA is TGTGCCAGCAGTGAAAAAGGGGGTCGGGAAGAGACCCAGTACTTC. Residues: CASSEKGGREETQYF. This chain connects TRBV2 to TRBJ2-5; D possibly corresponds to TRBD1 (6 bases). This CDR3 has 15 amino acids. The V gene's germline CDR1 is SNHLY and CDR2 FYNNEI. Trimming cost V 2 bases and J 3 bases, with 13 bases left between them.

The chain links TRBV2 to TRBJ1-6; 8 positions match TRBD1. Per germline, CDR1 SNHLY and CDR2 FYNNEI. The CDR3 is made up of 14 amino acids. The J segment lost 4 bases and the V segment lost 6 bases, leaving 2 bases of the junction unmatched. Here the CDR3 reads CASRTGVYNSPLHF. The DNA of the CDR3 is TGTGCCAGCAGGACAGGGGTTTATAATTCACCCCTCCACTTT.

V and J are TRBV28 and TRBJ1-5; D gene unclear. Trimming removed 11 bases at V and 1 base at J, with 9 bases between. The CDR3 totals 12 residues. Germline assignment: CDR1 MDHEN and CDR2 SYDVKM. The CDR3 reads CAVSVSNQPQHF. DNA for the CDR3: TGTGCCGTATCCGTAAGCAATCAGCCCCAGCATTTT.

This rearrangement joins TRBV30 to TRBJ1-1; no reliable D call. CDR1 is GTSNPN and CDR2 is SVGIG in the germline V gene (reference sequence). The CDR3 has 14 residues. The germline V and J ends were trimmed by 8 bases and 2 bases, with 18 bases remaining between them. CDR3 in amino acids: CAALGEVENTEAFF. In DNA, the CDR3 is TGTGCCGCCCTCGGCGAGGTTGAAAACACTGAAGCTTTCTTT.

The rearrangement joins TRBV29-1 to TRBJ1-4; a weak D match, TRBD1 (5 bases). The CDR3 contains 14 residues. V lost 5 bases and J 3 bases, leaving 13 bases between the germline ends. Germline V gives CDR1 SQVTM, CDR2 ANQGSEA. CDR3 DNA sequence: TGCAGCGTTCTAGAGACAGCCGCTAATGAAAAACTGTTTTTT. As protein: CSVLETAANEKLFF.

The chain recombines TRBV11-3 with TRBJ2-1, with 10 bases that match TRBD1. Germline trimming cut 0 bases from V and 7 bases from J; bases unmatched to any gene: 6. Germline V gives CDR1 SGHNT, CDR2 YENEEA. The CDR3 totals 16 residues. The CDR3, as DNA: TGTGCCAGCAGCTTAGAAGAGGGACAGGGGTATAATGAGCAGTTCTTC. It specifies CASSLEEGQGYNEQFF.

The gene calls are TRBV6-5 and TRBJ2-7, with D maybe TRBD1 (5 bases). With 9 bases removed from V and 7 bases from J, the gap between germline ends came to 10 bases. This CDR3 has 10 amino acids. Per the germline V gene, CDR1 is MNHEY and CDR2 is SVGAGI. CDR3 amino acids: CARGRREQYF. The CDR3 nucleotides read TGTGCCAGGGGGCGCAGGGAGCAGTACTTC.

This clone was counted once. The chain employs TRBV28 and TRBJ2-1, with D perhaps matching TRBD2 (6 bases). The germline V gene encodes CDR1 MDHEN and CDR2 SYDVKM. The CDR3 sequence is 14 residues long. V was shortened by 10 bases and J by 4 bases, with 17 bases between the two germline ends. The CDR3 bases are TGTGCCATAACCCCCCCCCGGGAGTACAATGAGCAGTTCTTC. Translation gives CAITPPREYNEQFF.

The chain joins TRBV29-1 to TRBJ2-1, with a tentative D call TRBD2 (5 bases). The germline CDR1 and CDR2 sequences are SQVTM and ANQGSEA. With 4 bases removed from V and 9 bases from J, the gap between germline ends came to 13 bases. This CDR3 comprises 12 residues. This CDR3 is CSVGETAFEQFF. CDR3 in DNA: TGCAGCGTTGGGGAGACGGCGTTTGAGCAGTTCTTC.

The rearrangement joins TRBV3-1 (or the pseudogene TRBV3-2) to TRBJ1-1; D unclear. V was cut by 4 bases and J by 0 bases, with 9 bases left in between. This CDR3 has 14 amino acids. Germline loops: CDR1 LGHDT, CDR2 YNNKEL (reference sequence). CDR3 in amino acids: CASSRSTVNTEAFF. The CDR3 nucleotides are TGTGCCAGCAGCCGGTCGACTGTGAACACTGAAGCTTTCTTT.

The chain recombines TRBV11-2 with TRBJ2-3; D may be TRBD2 (6 bases). The germline V gene encodes CDR1 SGHAT and CDR2 FQNNGV. The CDR3 totals 15 residues. V lost 2 bases and J 1 base, leaving 10 bases between the germline ends. As DNA, the CDR3 is TGTGCCAGCAGCTTATCTGGAGGGGGCACAGATACGCAGTATTTT. As protein: CASSLSGGGTDTQYF.